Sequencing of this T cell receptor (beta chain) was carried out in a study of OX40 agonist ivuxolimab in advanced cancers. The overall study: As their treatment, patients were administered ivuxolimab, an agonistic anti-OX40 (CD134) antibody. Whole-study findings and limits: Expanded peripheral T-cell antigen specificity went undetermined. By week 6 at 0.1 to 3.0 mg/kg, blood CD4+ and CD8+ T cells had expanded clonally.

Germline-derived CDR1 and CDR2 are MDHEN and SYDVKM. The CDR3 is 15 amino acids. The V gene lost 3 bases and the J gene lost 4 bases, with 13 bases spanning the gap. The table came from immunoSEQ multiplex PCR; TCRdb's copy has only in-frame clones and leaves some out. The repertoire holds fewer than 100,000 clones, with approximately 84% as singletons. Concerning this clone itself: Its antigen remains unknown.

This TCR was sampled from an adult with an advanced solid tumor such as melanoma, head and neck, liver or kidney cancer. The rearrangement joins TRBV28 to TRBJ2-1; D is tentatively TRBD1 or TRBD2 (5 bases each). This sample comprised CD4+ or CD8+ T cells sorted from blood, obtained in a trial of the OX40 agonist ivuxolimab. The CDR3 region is CASSLGTDPYNEQFF. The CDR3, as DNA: TGTGCCAGCAGTTTGGGGACCGACCCGTACAATGAGCAGTTCTTC. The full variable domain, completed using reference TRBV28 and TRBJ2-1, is DVKVTQSSRYLVKRTGEKVFLECVQDMDHENMFWYRQDPGLGLRLIYFSYDVKMKEKGDIPEGYSVSREKKERFSLILESASTNQTSMYLCASSLGTDPYNEQFFGPGTRLTVL.